This entry lists 32 T cell receptor beta chains sequenced from one sample in a study of regulatory T cells in long-lasting Graves disease. Documented time point: newly diagnosed GD, antithyroid drugs for less than 3 months. Making the TCR library involved RNA that had been extracted from PBMCs. According to the study, TCR beta libraries were built with iRepertoire HTBI primers and CDR3-region Arm-PCR. TCRdb reanalysed the multiplex PCR reads using MiXCR and keeps one entry per CDR3 protein. This table has under 250,000 distinct CDR3 sequences, roughly 18% appearing once. The data also belong to a second study, concerning T cells in Graves' hyperthyroidism and ophthalmopathy.

The sequences come from peripheral blood mononuclear cells (PBMCs), collected at new diagnosis, from a patient treated with antithyroid drugs. The receptor set was obtained from a woman aged 25 to 45 with Graves disease.

V and J are TRBV4-1 and TRBJ2-1; TRBD2 matches at 12 bases. The V and J ends lost 4 bases and 8 bases, in that order; junction bases with no gene match: 9. In germline, CDR1 is MGHRA, CDR2 YSYEKL. This CDR3 is 16 amino acids long. CDR3 protein: CASSPQGLAGAYEQFF. The CDR3 bases are TGCGCCAGCAGCCCTCAGGGACTAGCGGGTGCCTATGAGCAGTTCTTC.

This clonotype was recorded a few times. The chain combines TRBV6-2 or TRBV6-3 with TRBJ1-2; maybe TRBD1 (5 bases). Germline CDR1 and CDR2: MNHEY and SVGEGT. The CDR3 is made up of 12 amino acids. The V and J ends lost 6 bases and 4 bases respectively, with 9 bases between them. CDR3 protein: CASRGVGYGYTF. The CDR3 bases are TGTGCCAGCAGGGGGGTGGGCTATGGCTACACCTTC.

V usage is TRBV20-1 and J usage is TRBJ2-1, with a weak D call TRBD1 (6 bases). CDR1 is DFQATT, CDR2 SNEGSKA, per germline (reference sequence). V lost 1 base and J lost 9, with 28 bases in between. There are 18 residues in the CDR3. The CDR3 loop reads CSARVILFGTRGWGEQFF. The DNA for the CDR3 is TGCAGTGCTAGAGTTATTCTCTTCGGGACAAGGGGCTGGGGTGAGCAGTTCTTC.

This clonotype has ten or more counts. This chain uses TRBV6-1 with TRBJ1-6, with D uncertain. V dropped 2 bases and J dropped 7 bases, with 12 bases sitting between them. The CDR3 is 15 residues long. Germline values: CDR1 MNHNS, CDR2 SASEGT. CDR3 loop: CASSESEGINSPLHF. The CDR3 DNA sequence: TGTGCCAGCAGTGAATCCGAGGGCATAAATTCACCCCTCCACTTT.

V usage is TRBV12-3 or TRBV12-4 and J usage is TRBJ2-3; 8 bases are shared with TRBD2. V dropped 4 bases and J dropped 5; count of bases not matched to a gene: 11. The CDR3 has 16 amino acids. The CDR3 reads CASSSRGGGVGDTQYF. The DNA for the CDR3 is TGTGCCAGCAGTTCCCGGGGGGGGGGGGTAGGAGATACGCAGTATTTT.

Note on this clonotype: This is likely an artifact of a read error, given a far larger clone one base away. V usage is TRBV7-3 and J usage is TRBJ1-1, with D unclear. The CDR3 contains 15 residues. The germline V gene has CDR1 SGHTA and CDR2 FQGTGA. V was cut by 2 bases and J by 6 bases, with 16 bases left in between. CDR3 sequence (DNA): TGTGCCAGCAGCTTAGAGGCCAGAATAAACGCTGAAGCTTTCTTT. Its protein is CASSLEARINAEAFF.

Many counts were recorded for this clonotype. This rearrangement joins TRBV25-1 to TRBJ2-3; D is perhaps TRBD2 (5 bases). V was pared by 6 bases and J by 1 base, with 8 bases between. The germline V gene has CDR1 MGHDK and CDR2 SYGVNS. The CDR3 extends over 13 amino acids. The CDR3: CASRLVGTDTQYF. The CDR3 DNA follows: TGTGCCAGCAGACTAGTGGGCACAGATACGCAGTATTTT.

V usage is TRBV15 and J usage is TRBJ2-3; 7 nucleotides align to TRBD2. This CDR3 has 16 amino acids. J lost 0 bases, V lost 9 bases, and 12 bases had no gene match. Germline V gives CDR1 LNHNV, CDR2 YYDKDF (reference sequence). The CDR3 region has the DNA TGTGCCACGGCCCCCCGGGGGGACTTTAGCACAGATACGCAGTATTTT. Translation: CATAPRGDFSTDTQYF.

This clonotype showed up many times. This rearrangement joins TRBV12-3 or TRBV12-4 to TRBJ1-1; D call uncertain. V was clipped by 2 bases and J by 1 base, with 5 bases between them. This CDR3 region has 13 residues. This chain's CDR3 is CASSLNKNTEAFF. CDR3 in DNA: TGTGCCAGCAGTTTAAACAAGAACACTGAAGCTTTCTTT.

The CDR3 nucleotides are TGTGCCAGCAGTTACCGGGCAGGGAGCCAGCCCCAGCATTTT. Translated: CASSYRAGSQPQHF. This chain links TRBV27 with TRBJ1-5; D may be TRBD1 (5 bases). From germline, CDR1 is MNHEY and CDR2 SMNVEV (reference sequence). V was clipped by 4 bases and J by 7 bases, with 14 bases between them. The CDR3 is made up of 14 amino acids.

This clonotype was recorded many times. V and J are TRBV2 and TRBJ2-3; D is uncertain. Trimming took off 6 bases at V and 0 bases at J, with 13 bases between the two ends. Looked up from germline, CDR1 is SNHLY and CDR2 is FYNNEI. CDR3 length equals 15 residues. CDR3 residues: CASRAARTSTDTQYF. CDR3 sequence (DNA): TGTGCCAGCAGGGCTGCCCGAACTAGCACAGATACGCAGTATTTT.

For this clonotype: This may come from a read error, since a much larger clone is one base off. The J gene is TRBJ1-6, the V gene TRBV27; D call uncertain. The CDR3 covers 16 residues. V dropped 4 bases and J dropped 6 bases, with 16 bases sitting between them. Germline CDR1 and CDR2: MNHEY and SMNVEV (reference sequence). Here the CDR3 DNA reads TGTGCCAGCAGTTACATAACGGAACCCTGTAATTCACCCCTCCACTTT. Its protein product is CASSYITEPCNSPLHF.

The chain is built from TRBV2 and TRBJ2-1, with TRBD2 identical over 10 bases. J was trimmed by 10 bases and V by 0 bases; bases with no gene match: 3. Germline CDR1 SNHLY, CDR2 FYNNEI. There are 14 residues in the CDR3. CDR3 in DNA: TGTGCCAGCAGTGAAGCTGTACTAGCGGGAGAGCAGTTCTTC. It is translated as CASSEAVLAGEQFF.

This clonotype was detected ten times or more. This chain connects TRBV5-1 to TRBJ2-1; 14 bases are shared with TRBD2. The CDR3 is 17 residues long. J was trimmed by 5 bases and V by 0 bases; bases with no gene match: 4. Germline assignment: CDR1 SGHRS and CDR2 YFSETQ. The CDR3 loop is CASSLDPGLAGDNEQFF. For the CDR3, the DNA is TGCGCCAGCAGCTTGGACCCGGGACTAGCGGGGGACAATGAGCAGTTCTTC. The entire variable domain, with the rest obtained from reference TRBV5-1 and TRBJ2-1, is as follows: KAGVTQTPRYLIKTRGQQVTLSCSPISGHRSVSWYQQTPGQGLQFLFEYFSETQRNKGNFPGRFSGRQFSNSRSEMNVSTLELGDSALYLCASSLDPGLAGDNEQFFGPGTRLTVL.

This clonotype has just a few counts. The V and J genes are TRBV19 and TRBJ2-3; D gene uncertain. The CDR3 has 15 residues. The V end lost 9 bases, the J end lost 2 bases, and 18 bases lay between the germline ends. Germline loops: CDR1 LNHDA, CDR2 SQIVND (reference sequence). The CDR3 DNA reads TGTGCCAGCCGAAGTAGCTACTACCCCACAGATACGCAGTATTTT. Protein: CASRSSYYPTDTQYF.

The V and J genes are TRBV20-1 and TRBJ1-2, with 7 bases lining up with TRBD1. Unmatched junction bases numbered 16, after V lost 6 bases and J lost 3 bases. CDR3 size: 16 residues. Germline CDR1 is DFQATT and CDR2 is SNEGSKA (reference sequence). CDR3 DNA sequence: TGCAGTGCCCCCGTGACAGGGCCGTTGGGCGACTATGGCTACACCTTC. This translates into CSAPVTGPLGDYGYTF.

J is TRBJ2-7 and V is TRBV29-1, with D hard to call. Trimming took 5 bases from V and 0 from J, leaving 14 bases between them. The CDR3 loop spans 14 amino acids. Germline V lookup: CDR1 SQVTM, CDR2 ANQGSEA. Here the CDR3 reads CSVFSDTSSYEQYF. CDR3 bases: TGCAGCGTTTTTTCAGACACGAGCTCCTACGAGCAGTACTTC.

This clonotype was seen at least ten times. This CDR3 reads CAIRRGQGANYGYTF. CDR3 in DNA: TGTGCCATCCGCCGAGGACAGGGGGCCAACTATGGCTACACCTTC. The chain has TRBV28 and TRBJ1-2; TRBD1 agrees at 11 bases. Germline V lookup: CDR1 MDHEN, CDR2 SYDVKM. J gave up 2 bases and V 10 bases, and 9 bases lay outside the gene matches. CDR3 length: 15 residues.

At least ten counts were recorded for this clonotype. The CDR3 DNA reads TGTGCCATCAGTGAGCCCCCTGTTTCCTACGAGCAGTACTTC. It yields the protein CAISEPPVSYEQYF. The chain combines TRBV10-3 with TRBJ2-7, with D hard to call. The ends were cut back, 2 bases at V and 1 base at J, with 9 bases in the middle. The length of the CDR3 is 14 residues. CDR1 ENHRY and CDR2 SYGVKD come from the germline V gene.

J is TRBJ2-3 and V is TRBV9, with 8 nucleotides matching TRBD1. The CDR3 totals 13 residues. With 3 bases clipped from V and 5 bases from J, the junction kept 2 bases outside the gene matches. Germline CDR1 and CDR2: SGDLS and YYNGEE. CDR3 loop: CASSETGEDTQYF. CDR3 nucleotides: TGTGCCAGCAGCGAGACAGGGGAAGATACGCAGTATTTT.

This clonotype was found many times. The chain is built from TRBV28 and TRBJ2-4; TRBD2 might be the D (5 bases). The CDR3 loop spans 12 amino acids. From germline, CDR1 is MDHEN and CDR2 SYDVKM. Trimming removed 10 bases from V and 7 bases from J, with 14 bases in between. CDR3 DNA sequence: TGTGCCACCGGCGAGGGTAGGAACATTCAGTACTTC. It is translated as CATGEGRNIQYF.

This clonotype was seen more than once but under ten times. The genes are TRBV19 and TRBJ1-1, with D perhaps TRBD1 (6 bases). The V and J ends lost 6 bases and 2 bases respectively, with 13 bases between them. CDR1 and CDR2 (germline): LNHDA, SQIVND (reference sequence). This CDR3 has 14 amino acids. As DNA, the CDR3 is TGTGCCAGTAGAGCTACAGGGACTAACACTGAAGCTTTCTTT. This codes for CASRATGTNTEAFF.

With respect to this clonotype: Given a far larger clone just one base away, this is likely a sequencing read error. The V call is TRBV11-1, the J call TRBJ2-7, with D possibly being TRBD2 (5 bases). CDR1 is SGHAT, CDR2 FQDESV, per germline (reference sequence). The V gene lost 1 base and the J gene lost 4 bases, with 23 bases spanning the gap. This CDR3 comprises 18 residues. For the CDR3, the DNA is TGTGCCAGCAGCTTAGTACTGAGCCGGGAATTATGGGTTTACGAGCAGTACTTC. Translation: CASSLVLSRELWVYEQYF.

On this clonotype: A read error is likely here: a far larger clone is one base away. The V and J genes are TRBV7-3 and TRBJ2-5; perhaps D is TRBD1 or TRBD2 (6 bases each). Looked up from germline, CDR1 is SGHTA and CDR2 is FQGTGA. The CDR3 extends over 15 amino acids. The CDR3 reads CAGSLVWGARETQYF. CDR3 in DNA: TGTGCCGGCAGCTTAGTTTGGGGGGCGAGAGAGACCCAGTACTTC. The entire variable domain, with the rest obtained from reference TRBV7-3 and TRBJ2-5, is as follows: GAGVSQTPSNKVTEKGKYVELRCDPISGHTALYWYRQSLGQGPEFLIYFQGTGAADDSGLPNDRFFAVRPEGSVSTLKIQRTERGDSAVYLCAGSLVWGARETQYFGPGTRLLVL.

Ten or more counts support this clonotype. CDR3 nucleotide sequence: TGTGCCAGCAGCCGAAGCAGCCTGAACACTGAAGCTTTCTTT. Translated: CASSRSSLNTEAFF. The chain links TRBV27 to TRBJ1-1; D remains ambiguous. The CDR3 spans 14 residues. From germline, CDR1 is MNHEY and CDR2 SMNVEV (reference sequence). V lost 6 bases and J 0 bases, leaving 11 bases between the germline ends.

The V gene is TRBV11-2, the J gene TRBJ2-7, with TRBD2 as a possible D gene (5 bases). CDR1 SGHAT and CDR2 FQNNGV come from the germline V gene. The germline V and J ends were trimmed by 5 bases and 7 bases, with 12 bases remaining between them. The length of the CDR3 is 12 residues. DNA of the CDR3: TGTGCCAGCAGCCCATTCACGGGGGAGCAGTACTTC. It codes for CASSPFTGEQYF. Using reference TRBV11-2 and TRBJ2-7 for the parts outside the CDR3, the full variable domain is EAGVAQSPRYKIIEKRQSVAFWCNPISGHATLYWYQQILGQGPKLLIQFQNNGVVDDSQLPKDRFSAERLKGVDSTLKIQPAKLEDSAVYLCASSPFTGEQYFGPGTRLTVT.

This clonotype was picked up many times. The chain is built from TRBV10-2 and TRBJ1-1; D gene unclear. From germline, CDR1 is WSHSY and CDR2 SAAADI. V was cut by 5 bases and J by 2 bases, with 12 bases left in between. There are 14 residues in the CDR3. The CDR3 DNA reads TGCGCCAGCAGTCTATCCGACGGTAACACTGAAGCTTTCTTT. Translated: CASSLSDGNTEAFF.

In its sample, this clonotype was seen a few times. The V gene is TRBV15, the J gene TRBJ1-2; no reliable D call. CDR1 and CDR2 (germline): LNHNV, YYDKDF (reference sequence). V was cut by 6 bases and J by 5 bases, with 13 bases left in between. This CDR3 has 13 residues. CDR3 in amino acids: CATRALGSYGYTF. DNA of the CDR3: TGTGCCACCAGAGCCTTGGGGAGTTATGGCTACACCTTC.

This clonotype was counted at least ten times. The J gene is TRBJ1-1, the V gene TRBV5-6; D gene unclear. CDR1 SGHDT and CDR2 YYEEEE come from the germline V gene. The V end was cut by 0 bases, the J end by 10 bases, with 7 bases between. The CDR3 contains 11 residues. The CDR3 DNA reads TGTGCCAGCAGCTTGGGGGCAGGAGCTTTCTTT. Its translation: CASSLGAGAFF.

The genes are TRBV12-3 or TRBV12-4 and TRBJ2-2; 9 nucleotides agree with TRBD1. Trimming cost V 6 bases and J 4 bases; bases outside gene matches: 6. This CDR3 has 15 amino acids. CDR3 sequence reads: CASSPGQGSTGELFF. The CDR3 coding sequence is TGTGCCAGCAGCCCGGGACAGGGAAGCACCGGGGAGCTGTTTTTT.

V usage is TRBV5-4 and J usage is TRBJ1-6, with 7 positions matching TRBD1. CDR1 SGHNT and CDR2 YYREEE come from the germline V gene (reference sequence). The CDR3 consists of 16 residues. V was pared by 5 bases and J by 0 bases, with 5 bases of the junction left unmatched. The CDR3 coding sequence is TGTGCCAGCAGACTACAGGGGAGCTCCTATAATTCACCCCTCCACTTT. This gives the protein CASRLQGSSYNSPLHF.

This clonotype was detected ten times or more. The chain uses TRBV24-1 and TRBJ2-1; D might be TRBD1 or TRBD2, each matching 5 bases. This CDR3 spans 18 amino acids. Germline V lookup: CDR1 KGHDR, CDR2 SFDVKD. Trimming removed 4 bases from V and 0 bases from J, with 18 bases in between. The CDR3 region is CATSDPPGRASSYNEQFF. CDR3 bases: TGTGCCACCAGTGACCCCCCAGGGAGAGCTAGCTCCTACAATGAGCAGTTCTTC.